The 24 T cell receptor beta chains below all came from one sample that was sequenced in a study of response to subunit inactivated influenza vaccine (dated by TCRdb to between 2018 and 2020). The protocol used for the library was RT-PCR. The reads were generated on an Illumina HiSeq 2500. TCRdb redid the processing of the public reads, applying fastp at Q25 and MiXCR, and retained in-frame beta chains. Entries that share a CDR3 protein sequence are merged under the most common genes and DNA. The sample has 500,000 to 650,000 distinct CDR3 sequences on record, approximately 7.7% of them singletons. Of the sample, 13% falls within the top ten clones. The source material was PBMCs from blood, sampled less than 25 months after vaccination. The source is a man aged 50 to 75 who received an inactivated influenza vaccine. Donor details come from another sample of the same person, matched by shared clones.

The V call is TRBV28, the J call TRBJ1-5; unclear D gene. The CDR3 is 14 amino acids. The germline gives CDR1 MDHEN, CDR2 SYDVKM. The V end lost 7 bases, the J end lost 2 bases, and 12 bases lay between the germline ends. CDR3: CASTGSVRNQPQHF. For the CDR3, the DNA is TGTGCCAGCACTGGGTCCGTACGCAATCAGCCCCAGCATTTT.

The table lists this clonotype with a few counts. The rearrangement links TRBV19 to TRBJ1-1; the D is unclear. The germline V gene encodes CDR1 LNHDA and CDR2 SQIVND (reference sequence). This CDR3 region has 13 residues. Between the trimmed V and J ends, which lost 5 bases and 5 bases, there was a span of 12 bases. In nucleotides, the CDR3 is TGTGCCAGTAGTGACCCCCCGGGGACTGAAGCTTTCTTT. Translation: CASSDPPGTEAFF.

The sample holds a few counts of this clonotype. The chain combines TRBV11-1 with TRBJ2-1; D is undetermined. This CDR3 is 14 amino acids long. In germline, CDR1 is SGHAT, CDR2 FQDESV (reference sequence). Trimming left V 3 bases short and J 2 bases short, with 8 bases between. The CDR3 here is CASSLVNTYNEQFF. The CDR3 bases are TGTGCCAGCAGCTTGGTCAACACCTACAATGAGCAGTTCTTC.

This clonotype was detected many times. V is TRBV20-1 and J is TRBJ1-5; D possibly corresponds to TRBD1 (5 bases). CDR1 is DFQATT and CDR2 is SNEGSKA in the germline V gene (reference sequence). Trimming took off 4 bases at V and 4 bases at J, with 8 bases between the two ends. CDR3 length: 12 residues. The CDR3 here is CSAIRQNQPQHF. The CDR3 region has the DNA TGCAGTGCTATCCGACAGAATCAGCCCCAGCATTTT.

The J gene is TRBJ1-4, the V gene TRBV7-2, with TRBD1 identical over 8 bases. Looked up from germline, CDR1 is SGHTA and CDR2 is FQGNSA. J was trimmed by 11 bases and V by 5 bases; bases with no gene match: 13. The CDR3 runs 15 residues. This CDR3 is CASSLNTGTGRKLFF. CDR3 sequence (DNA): TGTGCCAGCAGCCTTAATACCGGGACAGGTCGGAAACTGTTTTTT.

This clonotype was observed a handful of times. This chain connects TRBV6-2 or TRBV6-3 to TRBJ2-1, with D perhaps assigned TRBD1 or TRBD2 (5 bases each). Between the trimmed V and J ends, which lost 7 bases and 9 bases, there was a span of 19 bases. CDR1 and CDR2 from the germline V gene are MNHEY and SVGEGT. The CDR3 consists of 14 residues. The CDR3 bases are TGTGCCAGCACCCGGCAACTAGGGGTCGGTGAGCAGTTCTTC. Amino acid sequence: CASTRQLGVGEQFF.

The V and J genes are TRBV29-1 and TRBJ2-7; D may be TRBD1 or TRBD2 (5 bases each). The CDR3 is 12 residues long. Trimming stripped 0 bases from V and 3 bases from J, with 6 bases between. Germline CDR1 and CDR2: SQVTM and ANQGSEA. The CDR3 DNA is TGCAGCGTTGAAGAGGGGGACTACGAGCAGTACTTC. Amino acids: CSVEEGDYEQYF.

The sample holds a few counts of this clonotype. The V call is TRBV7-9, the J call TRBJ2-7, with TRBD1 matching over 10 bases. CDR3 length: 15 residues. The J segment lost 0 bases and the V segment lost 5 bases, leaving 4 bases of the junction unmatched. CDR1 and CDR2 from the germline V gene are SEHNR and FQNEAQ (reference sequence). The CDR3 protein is CASSPDRGNSYEQYF. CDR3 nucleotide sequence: TGTGCCAGCAGCCCGGACAGGGGGAACTCCTACGAGCAGTACTTC.

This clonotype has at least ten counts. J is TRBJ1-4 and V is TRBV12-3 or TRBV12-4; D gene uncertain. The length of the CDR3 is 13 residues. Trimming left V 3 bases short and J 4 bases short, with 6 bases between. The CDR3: CASSFRVNEKLFF. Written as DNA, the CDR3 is TGTGCCAGCAGTTTTCGTGTTAATGAAAAACTGTTTTTT.

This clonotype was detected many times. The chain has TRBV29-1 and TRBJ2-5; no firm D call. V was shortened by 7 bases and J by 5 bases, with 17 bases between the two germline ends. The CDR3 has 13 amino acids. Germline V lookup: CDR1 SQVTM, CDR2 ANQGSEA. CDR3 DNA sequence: TGCAGCGCCGACACGGGCGGCCCGGAGACCCAGTACTTC. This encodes CSADTGGPETQYF.

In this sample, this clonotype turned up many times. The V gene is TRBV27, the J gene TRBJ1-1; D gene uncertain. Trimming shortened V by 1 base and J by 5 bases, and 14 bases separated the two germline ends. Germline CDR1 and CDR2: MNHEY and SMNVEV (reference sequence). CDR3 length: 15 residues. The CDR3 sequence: CASSLFPSRDTEAFF. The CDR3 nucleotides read TGTGCCAGCAGTTTATTTCCCAGCAGAGATACTGAAGCTTTCTTT.

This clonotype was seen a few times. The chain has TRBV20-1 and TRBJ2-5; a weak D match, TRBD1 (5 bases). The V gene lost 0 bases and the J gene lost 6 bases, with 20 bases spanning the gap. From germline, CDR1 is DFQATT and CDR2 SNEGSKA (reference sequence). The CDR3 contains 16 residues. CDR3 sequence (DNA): TGCAGTGCTAGAGAGGCAAGGGGTCGGAGTCTAAAGACCCAGTACTTC. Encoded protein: CSAREARGRSLKTQYF.

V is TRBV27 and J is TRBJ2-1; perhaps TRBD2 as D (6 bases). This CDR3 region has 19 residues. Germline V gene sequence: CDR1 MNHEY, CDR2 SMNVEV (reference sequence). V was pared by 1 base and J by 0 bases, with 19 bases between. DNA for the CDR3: TGTGCCAGCAGTTTATTGCCCCGGAGGGCGGAAAGCTCCTACAATGAGCAGTTCTTC. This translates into CASSLLPRRAESSYNEQFF.

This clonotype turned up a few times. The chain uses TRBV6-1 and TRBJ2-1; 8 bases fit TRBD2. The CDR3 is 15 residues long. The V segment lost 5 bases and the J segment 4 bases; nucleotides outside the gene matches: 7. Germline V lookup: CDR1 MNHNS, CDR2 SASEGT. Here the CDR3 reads CASSPRGDDYNEQFF. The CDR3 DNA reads TGTGCCAGCAGTCCGCGGGGGGACGATTACAATGAGCAGTTCTTC.

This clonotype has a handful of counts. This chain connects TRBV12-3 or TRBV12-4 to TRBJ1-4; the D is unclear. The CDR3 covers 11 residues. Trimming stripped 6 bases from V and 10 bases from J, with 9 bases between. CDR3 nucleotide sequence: TGTGCCAGCAGCGACTACGGAAAACTGTTTTTT. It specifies CASSDYGKLFF.

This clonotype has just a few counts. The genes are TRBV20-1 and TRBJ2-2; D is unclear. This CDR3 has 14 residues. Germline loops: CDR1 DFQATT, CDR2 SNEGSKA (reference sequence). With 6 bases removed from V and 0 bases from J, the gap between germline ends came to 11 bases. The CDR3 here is CSALGTSNTGELFF. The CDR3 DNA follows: TGCAGTGCCCTTGGTACATCGAACACCGGGGAGCTGTTTTTT.

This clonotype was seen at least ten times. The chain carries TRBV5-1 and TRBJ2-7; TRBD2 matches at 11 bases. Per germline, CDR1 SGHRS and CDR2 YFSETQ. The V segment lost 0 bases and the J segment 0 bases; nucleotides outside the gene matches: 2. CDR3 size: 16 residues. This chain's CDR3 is CASSLGLAGFSYEQYF. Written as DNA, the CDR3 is TGCGCCAGCAGCTTGGGACTAGCGGGGTTCTCCTACGAGCAGTACTTC.

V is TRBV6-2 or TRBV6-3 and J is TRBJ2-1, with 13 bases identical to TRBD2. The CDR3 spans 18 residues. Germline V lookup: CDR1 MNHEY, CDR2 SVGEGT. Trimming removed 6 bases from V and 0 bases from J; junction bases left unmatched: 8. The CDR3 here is CASRLGLAGASSYNEQFF. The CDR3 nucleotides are TGTGCCAGCAGACTCGGACTAGCGGGGGCCTCCTCCTACAATGAGCAGTTCTTC.

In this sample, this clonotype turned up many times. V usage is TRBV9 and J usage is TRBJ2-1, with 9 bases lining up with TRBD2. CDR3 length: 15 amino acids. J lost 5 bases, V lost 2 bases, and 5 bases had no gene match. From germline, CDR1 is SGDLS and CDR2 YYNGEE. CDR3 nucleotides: TGTGCCAGCAGCGTGGGTAGCGGGAGTCACAATGAGCAGTTCTTC. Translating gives CASSVGSGSHNEQFF.

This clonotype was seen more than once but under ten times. As DNA, the CDR3 is TGTGCCAGCAGCCCGGGCCCCACCGGGGAGCTGTTTTTT. It yields the protein CASSPGPTGELFF. This chain connects TRBV7-2 to TRBJ2-2, with D uncertain. CDR1 SGHTA and CDR2 FQGNSA come from the germline V gene. V was trimmed by 5 bases and J by 4 bases, leaving 8 bases between them. The CDR3 runs 13 residues.

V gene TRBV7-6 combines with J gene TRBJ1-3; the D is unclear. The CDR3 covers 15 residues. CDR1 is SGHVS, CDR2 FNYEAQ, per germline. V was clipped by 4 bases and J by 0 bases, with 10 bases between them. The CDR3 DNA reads TGTGCCAGCAGCTCATACCTCGTCTCTGGAAACACCATATATTTT. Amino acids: CASSSYLVSGNTIYF. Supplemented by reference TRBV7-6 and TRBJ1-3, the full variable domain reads GAGVSQSPRYKVTKRGQDVALRCDPISGHVSLYWYRQALGQGPEFLTYFNYEAQQDKSGLPNDRFSAERPEGSISTLTIQRTEQRDSAMYRCASSSYLVSGNTIYFGEGSWLTVV.

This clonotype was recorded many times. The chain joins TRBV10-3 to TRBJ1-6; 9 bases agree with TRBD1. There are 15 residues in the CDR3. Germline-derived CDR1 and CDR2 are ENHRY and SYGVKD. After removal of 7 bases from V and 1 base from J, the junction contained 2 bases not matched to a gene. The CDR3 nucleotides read TGTGCCATCAAAGGGACAGGGTCCTATAATTCACCCCTCCACTTT. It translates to CAIKGTGSYNSPLHF.

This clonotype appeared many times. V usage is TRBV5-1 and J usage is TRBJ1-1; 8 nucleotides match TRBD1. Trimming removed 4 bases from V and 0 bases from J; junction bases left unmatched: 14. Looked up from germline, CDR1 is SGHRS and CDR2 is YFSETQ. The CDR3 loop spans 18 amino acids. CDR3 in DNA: TGCGCCAGCAGCCCGCGAACAGGACAGGGACTACTGAACACTGAAGCTTTCTTT. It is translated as CASSPRTGQGLLNTEAFF.

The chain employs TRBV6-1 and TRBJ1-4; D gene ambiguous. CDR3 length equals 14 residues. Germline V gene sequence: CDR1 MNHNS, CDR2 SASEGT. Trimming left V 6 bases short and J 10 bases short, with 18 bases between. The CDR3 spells CASSSDGQRGKLFF. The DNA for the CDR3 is TGTGCCAGCAGCTCGGACGGGCAACGGGGAAAACTGTTTTTT.